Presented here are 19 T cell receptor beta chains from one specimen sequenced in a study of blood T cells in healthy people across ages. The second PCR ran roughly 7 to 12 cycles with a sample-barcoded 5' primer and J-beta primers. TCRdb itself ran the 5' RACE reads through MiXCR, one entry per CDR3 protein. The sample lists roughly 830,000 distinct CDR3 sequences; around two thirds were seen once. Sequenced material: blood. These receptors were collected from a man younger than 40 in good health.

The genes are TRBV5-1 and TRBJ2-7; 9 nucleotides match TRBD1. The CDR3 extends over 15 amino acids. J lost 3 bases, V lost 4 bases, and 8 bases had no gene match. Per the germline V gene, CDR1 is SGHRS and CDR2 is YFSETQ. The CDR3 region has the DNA TGCGCCAGCAGCCTCGGGACAGGGAACTTCTACGAGCAGTACTTC. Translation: CASSLGTGNFYEQYF.

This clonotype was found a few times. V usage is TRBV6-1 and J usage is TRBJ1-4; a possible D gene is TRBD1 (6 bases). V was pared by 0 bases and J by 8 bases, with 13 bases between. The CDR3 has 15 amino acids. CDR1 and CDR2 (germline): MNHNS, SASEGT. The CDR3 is CASSEAQGGGEKLFF. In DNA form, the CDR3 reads TGTGCCAGCAGTGAAGCGCAAGGGGGAGGAGAAAAACTGTTTTTT.

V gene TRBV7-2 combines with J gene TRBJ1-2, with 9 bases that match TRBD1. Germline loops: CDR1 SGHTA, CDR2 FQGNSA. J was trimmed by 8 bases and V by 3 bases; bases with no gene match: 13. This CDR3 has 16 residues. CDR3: CASSFIRDRDVYGYTF. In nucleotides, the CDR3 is TGTGCCAGCAGCTTCATCCGGGACAGGGACGTCTACGGCTACACCTTC.

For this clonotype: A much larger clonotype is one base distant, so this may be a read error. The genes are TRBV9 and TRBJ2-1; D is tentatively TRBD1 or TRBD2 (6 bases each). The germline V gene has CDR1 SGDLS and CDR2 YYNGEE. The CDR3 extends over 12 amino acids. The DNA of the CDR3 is TGTGCCAGCAGCGTAGCTGGGGGGCGACGGTACTTC. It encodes CASSVAGGRRYF.

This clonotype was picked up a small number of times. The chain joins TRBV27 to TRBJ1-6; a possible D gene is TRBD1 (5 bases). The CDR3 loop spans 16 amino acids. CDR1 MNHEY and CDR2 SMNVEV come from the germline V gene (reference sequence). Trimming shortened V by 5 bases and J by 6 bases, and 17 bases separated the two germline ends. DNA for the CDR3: TGTGCCAGCAGTCGGGGCGGTACGAGGGTTAATTCACCCCTCCACTTT. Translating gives CASSRGGTRVNSPLHF.

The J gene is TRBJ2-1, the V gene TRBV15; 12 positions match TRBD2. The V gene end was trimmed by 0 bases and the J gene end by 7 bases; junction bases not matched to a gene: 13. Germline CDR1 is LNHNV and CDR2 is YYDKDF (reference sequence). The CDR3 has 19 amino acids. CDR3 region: CATSRDPWLAGGPGNEQFF. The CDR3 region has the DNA TGTGCCACCAGCAGAGATCCGTGGCTAGCGGGGGGGCCTGGGAATGAGCAGTTCTTC.

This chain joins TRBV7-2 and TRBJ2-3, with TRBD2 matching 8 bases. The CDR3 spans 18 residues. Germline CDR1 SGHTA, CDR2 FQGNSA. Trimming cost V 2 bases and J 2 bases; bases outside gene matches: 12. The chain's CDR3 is CASSLSPRGRGDTDTQYF. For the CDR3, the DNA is TGTGCCAGCAGCTTATCTCCCCGGGGGCGGGGGGACACAGATACGCAGTATTTT. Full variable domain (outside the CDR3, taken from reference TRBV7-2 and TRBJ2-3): GAGVSQSPSNKVTEKGKDVELRCDPISGHTALYWYRQSLGQGLEFLIYFQGNSAPDKSGLPSDRFSAERTGGSVSTLTIQRTQQEDSAVYLCASSLSPRGRGDTDTQYFGPGTRLTVL.

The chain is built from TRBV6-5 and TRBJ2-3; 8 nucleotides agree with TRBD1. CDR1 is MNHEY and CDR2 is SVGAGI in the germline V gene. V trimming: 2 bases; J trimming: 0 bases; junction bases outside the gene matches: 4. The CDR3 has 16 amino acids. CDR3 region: CASSYDRGESTDTQYF. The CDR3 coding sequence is TGTGCCAGCAGTTACGACAGGGGCGAGAGCACAGATACGCAGTATTTT.

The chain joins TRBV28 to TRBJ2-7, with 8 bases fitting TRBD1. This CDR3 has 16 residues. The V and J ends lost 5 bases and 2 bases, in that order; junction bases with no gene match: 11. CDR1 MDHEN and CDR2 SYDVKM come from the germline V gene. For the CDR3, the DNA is TGTGCCAGCAGTACTGCGAGACAGGGGATCGCCTACGAGCAGTACTTC. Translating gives CASSTARQGIAYEQYF.

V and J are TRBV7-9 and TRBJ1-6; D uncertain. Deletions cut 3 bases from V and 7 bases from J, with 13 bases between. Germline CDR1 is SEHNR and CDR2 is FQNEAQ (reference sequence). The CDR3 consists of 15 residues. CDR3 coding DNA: TGTGCCAGCAGCTTTGGTGGCAGTTACAATTCACCCCTCCACTTT. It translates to CASSFGGSYNSPLHF.

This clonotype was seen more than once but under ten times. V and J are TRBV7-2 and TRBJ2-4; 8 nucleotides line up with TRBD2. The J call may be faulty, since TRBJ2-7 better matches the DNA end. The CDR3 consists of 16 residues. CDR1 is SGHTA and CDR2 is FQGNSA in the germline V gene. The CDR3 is CASSSGLTGLVDEQYF. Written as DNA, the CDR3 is TGTGCCAGCAGCTCGGGCTTAACGGGACTAGTCGACGAGCAGTACTTC.

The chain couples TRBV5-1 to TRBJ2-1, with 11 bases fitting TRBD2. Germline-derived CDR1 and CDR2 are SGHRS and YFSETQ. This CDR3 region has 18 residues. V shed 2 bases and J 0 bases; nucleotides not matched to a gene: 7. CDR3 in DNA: TGCGCCAGCAGCTTCCGATCTAGCGGGGGGCTCTCCTACAATGAGCAGTTCTTC. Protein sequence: CASSFRSSGGLSYNEQFF.

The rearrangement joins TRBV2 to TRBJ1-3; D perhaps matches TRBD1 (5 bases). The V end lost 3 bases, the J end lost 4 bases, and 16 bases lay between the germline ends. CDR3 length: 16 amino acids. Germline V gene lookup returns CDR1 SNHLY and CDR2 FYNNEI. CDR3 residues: CASSDGDASQGNTIYF. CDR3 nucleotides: TGTGCCAGCAGTGACGGGGACGCCTCCCAGGGAAACACCATATATTTT.

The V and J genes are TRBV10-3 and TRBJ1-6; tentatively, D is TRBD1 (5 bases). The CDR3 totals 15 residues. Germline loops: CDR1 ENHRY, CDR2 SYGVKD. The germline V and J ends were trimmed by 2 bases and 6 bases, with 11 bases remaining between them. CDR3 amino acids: CAISEITGGNSPLHF. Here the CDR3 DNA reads TGTGCCATCAGTGAGATAACAGGAGGTAATTCACCCCTCCACTTT.

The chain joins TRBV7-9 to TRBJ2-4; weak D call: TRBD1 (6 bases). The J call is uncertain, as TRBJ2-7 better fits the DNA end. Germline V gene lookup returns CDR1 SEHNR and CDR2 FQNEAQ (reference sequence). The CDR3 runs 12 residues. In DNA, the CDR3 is TGTGCCAGCAGTTACAGGGATTCCGAGCAGTACTTC. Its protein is CASSYRDSEQYF.

In DNA form, the CDR3 reads TGTGCCAGCAGTGTAGAATATACGCAGTATTTT. This gives the protein CASSVEYTQYF. The rearrangement joins TRBV2 to TRBJ2-3, with D uncertain. Trimming took 4 bases from V and 7 from J, leaving 6 bases between them. CDR3 length: 11 amino acids. Germline V gene sequence: CDR1 SNHLY, CDR2 FYNNEI.

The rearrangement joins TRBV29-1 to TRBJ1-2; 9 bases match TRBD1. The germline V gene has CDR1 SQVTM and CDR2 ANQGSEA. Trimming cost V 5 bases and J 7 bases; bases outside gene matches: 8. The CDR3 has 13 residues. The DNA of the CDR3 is TGCAGCGTTCCTGGACAGGGGAGTCCTGGCTACACCTTC. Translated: CSVPGQGSPGYTF.

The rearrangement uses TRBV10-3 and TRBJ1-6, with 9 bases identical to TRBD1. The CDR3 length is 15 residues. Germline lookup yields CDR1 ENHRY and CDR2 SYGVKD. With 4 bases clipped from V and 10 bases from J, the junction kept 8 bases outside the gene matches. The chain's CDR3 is CAISGPGQGKSPLHF. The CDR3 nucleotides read TGTGCCATCAGTGGACCGGGACAGGGTAAATCACCCCTCCACTTT.

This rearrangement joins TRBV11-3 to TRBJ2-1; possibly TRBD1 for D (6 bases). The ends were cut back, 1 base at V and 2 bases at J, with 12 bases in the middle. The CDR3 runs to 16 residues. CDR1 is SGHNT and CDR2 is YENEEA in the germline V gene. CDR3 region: CASSLGGQRTYNEQFF. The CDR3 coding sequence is TGTGCCAGCAGCTTAGGGGGGCAGAGAACCTACAATGAGCAGTTCTTC.